This T cell receptor beta chain came from a study of shared clonotypes between healthy human individuals. Study-level background: Per-donor plates numbered three CD4 naive, three CD4 memory, two CD8 naive and one CD8 memory. Whole-study findings and limits: Shared across a handful of donors were approximately 5% of the naive CD4 clonotypes.

Positive CCR7 selection of CD45RO-negative cells yielded the naive CD8 cells, and terminally differentiated effector memory CD45RA+ cells were excluded. About this clone itself: No antigen is known for it.

Only in-frame clones appear in the TCRdb table, and some are missing; sequencing was by immunoSEQ multiplex PCR. The table has about 2 million clones, less than 95% seen once. The V and J ends lost 0 bases and 5 bases respectively, with 11 bases between them. Germline assignment: CDR1 SGHRS and CDR2 YFSETQ. The CDR3 contains 14 residues. The V gene is TRBV5-1, the J gene TRBJ2-5, with D uncertain. The source material was naive CD8+ T cells sorted from blood. This clonotype was sampled from a young man in good health. The DNA for the CDR3 is TGCGCCAGCAGCTTGGTCCCGGACCGGGAGACCCAGTACTTC. Protein sequence: CASSLVPDRETQYF. The full variable domain, rest sourced from reference TRBV5-1 and TRBJ2-5, is KAGVTQTPRYLIKTRGQQVTLSCSPISGHRSVSWYQQTPGQGLQFLFEYFSETQRNKGNFPGRFSGRQFSNSRSEMNVSTLELGDSALYLCASSLVPDRETQYFGPGTRLLVL.